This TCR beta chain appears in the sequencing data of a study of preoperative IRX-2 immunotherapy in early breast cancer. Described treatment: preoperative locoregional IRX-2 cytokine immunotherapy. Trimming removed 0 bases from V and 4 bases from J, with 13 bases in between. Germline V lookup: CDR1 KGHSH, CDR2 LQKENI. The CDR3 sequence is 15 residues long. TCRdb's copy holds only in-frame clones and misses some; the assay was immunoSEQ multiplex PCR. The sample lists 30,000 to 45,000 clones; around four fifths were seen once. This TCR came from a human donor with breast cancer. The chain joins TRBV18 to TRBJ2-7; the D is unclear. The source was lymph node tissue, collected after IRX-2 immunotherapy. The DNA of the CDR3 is TGTGCCAGCTCACCACCGGAAAAAGGGCCATACGAGCAGTACTTC. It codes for CASSPPEKGPYEQYF.